Below, 11 T cell receptor beta chains from the same sample are listed, as sequenced in a study of cytomegalovirus exposure and HLA in healthy donors. Both 60 Vbeta primers and 13 Jbeta primers went into the PCR. The method was immunoSEQ multiplex PCR; TCRdb's version includes in-frame clones alone and lacks a portion of them. This table has over 40,000 clones, around 90% appearing once. The sequenced sample consisted of PBMCs. These receptors originate from a woman in her forties in good health and CMV-seropositive.

V and J are TRBV7-9 and TRBJ1-2, with 10 bases fitting TRBD1. Per the germline V gene, CDR1 is SEHNR and CDR2 is FQNEAQ (reference sequence). After removal of 3 bases from V and 2 bases from J, the junction contained 0 bases not matched to a gene. There are 14 residues in the CDR3. CDR3 DNA: TGTGCCAGCAGCTTGGGACAGGGGAACTATGGCTACACCTTC. Protein: CASSLGQGNYGYTF.

This clone was picked up a small number of times. The rearrangement joins TRBV6-4 to TRBJ2-1; 9 positions match TRBD2. V dropped 3 bases and J dropped 9; count of bases not matched to a gene: 21. CDR1 and CDR2 (germline): MRHNA, SNTAGT. The CDR3 sequence is 19 residues long. CDR3 sequence (DNA): TGTGCCAGCAGTGATCCTTCTAGCGGGGAATGGTTTTTGGGTTGTGAGCAGTTCTTC. It specifies CASSDPSSGEWFLGCEQFF.

This rearrangement joins TRBV5-1 to TRBJ2-3; 9 bases are shared with TRBD2. CDR1 and CDR2 (germline): SGHRS, YFSETQ. The CDR3 length is 17 residues. The V segment lost 3 bases and the J segment 2 bases; nucleotides outside the gene matches: 10. CDR3 nucleotides: TGCGCCAGCAGCTGGACTCATAGCGGGGGAGACACAGATACGCAGTATTTT. This codes for CASSWTHSGGDTDTQYF.

This clone showed up just once. CDR3 sequence (DNA): TGTGCCAGCAGCCCGGGACTAGTGCCCCTCGAGCAGTACTTC. Translated: CASSPGLVPLEQYF. This sequence joins TRBV7-2 and TRBJ2-7, with 8 bases that match TRBD2. With V trimmed by 5 bases and J by 6 bases, 9 bases remained unmatched. Germline V gives CDR1 SGHTA, CDR2 FQGNSA. CDR3 size: 14 residues. Looking up the rest from reference TRBV7-2 and TRBJ2-7 gives the full variable domain: GAGVSQSPSNKVTEKGKDVELRCDPISGHTALYWYRQSLGQGLEFLIYFQGNSAPDKSGLPSDRFSAERTGGSVSTLTIQRTQQEDSAVYLCASSPGLVPLEQYFGPGTRLTVT.

This clone was picked up one time. This sequence joins TRBV5-8 and TRBJ2-7; possible D gene TRBD1, 6 bases. Between the trimmed V and J ends, which lost 3 bases and 0 bases, there was a span of 7 bases. Germline-derived CDR1 and CDR2 are SGHTS and YDEGEE. The CDR3 spans 13 residues. CDR3 bases: TGTGCCAGCAGCTCGGACAGCTCCTACGAGCAGTACTTC. Amino acids: CASSSDSSYEQYF.

This chain connects TRBV27 to TRBJ2-7; D remains ambiguous. Between the trimmed V and J ends, which lost 0 bases and 5 bases, there was a span of 5 bases. The CDR3 length is 12 residues. The germline gives CDR1 MNHEY, CDR2 SMNVEV (reference sequence). CDR3 residues: CASSLSPDEQYF. DNA for the CDR3: TGTGCCAGCAGTTTATCGCCAGACGAGCAGTACTTC.

The rearrangement uses TRBV5-1 and TRBJ2-2, with unresolved D. Germline V gives CDR1 SGHRS, CDR2 YFSETQ. Trimming took off 4 bases at V and 1 base at J, with 14 bases between the two ends. This CDR3 contains 16 residues. CDR3 DNA sequence: TGCGCCAGCAGCGCTAATCTGGTCCAGAACACCGGGGAGCTGTTTTTT. Its translation is CASSANLVQNTGELFF.

The V and J genes are TRBV2 and TRBJ2-7; D unclear. The CDR3 totals 13 residues. Germline V CDR1 and CDR2: SNHLY, FYNNEI. Trimming removed 6 bases from V and 3 bases from J, with 12 bases in between. CDR3 DNA sequence: TGTGCCAGCAGCGCCGAGGCCCTCTACGAGCAGTACTTC. Residues: CASSAEALYEQYF.

V usage is TRBV4-1 and J usage is TRBJ1-5, with unresolved D. Germline V lookup: CDR1 MGHRA, CDR2 YSYEKL. The CDR3 is 13 amino acids. Trimming left V 1 base short and J 6 bases short, with 7 bases between. Here the CDR3 reads CASSQVPSQPQHF. CDR3 in DNA: TGCGCCAGCAGCCAAGTCCCGTCTCAGCCCCAGCATTTT.

The chain carries TRBV5-6 and TRBJ2-2; 8 bases are a match to TRBD1. The CDR3 covers 18 residues. The J segment lost 1 base and the V segment lost 3 bases, leaving 11 bases of the junction unmatched. Per germline, CDR1 SGHDT and CDR2 YYEEEE. The CDR3 loop is CASSSLPTGTGNTGELFF. The CDR3 region has the DNA TGTGCCAGCAGCTCCCTCCCTACCGGGACAGGGAACACCGGGGAGCTGTTTTTT. The complete variable domain, with remaining parts taken from reference TRBV5-6 and TRBJ2-2, reads DAGVTQSPTHLIKTRGQQVTLRCSPKSGHDTVSWYQQALGQGPQFIFQYYEEEERQRGNFPDRFSGHQFPNYSSELNVNALLLGDSALYLCASSSLPTGTGNTGELFFGEGSRLTVL.

The V gene is TRBV6-1, the J gene TRBJ2-5, with 13 bases matching TRBD2. Losses at the gene ends were 7 bases for V and 9 bases for J; bases not matched to a gene: 11. Germline lookup yields CDR1 MNHNS and CDR2 SASEGT. The CDR3 totals 15 residues. The CDR3 spells CASTPLGLAGVAQYF. The CDR3 DNA follows: TGTGCCAGCACCCCACTCGGACTAGCGGGAGTGGCCCAGTACTTC.